Following are 21 T cell receptor beta chains from one sample sequenced in a study of T-cell reconstitution after alpha-beta-depleted transplantation in children. TCRbeta library preparation incorporated unique molecular identifiers. MiXCR was run by TCRdb on the PCR reads, yielding one entry per CDR3 protein. The repertoire consists of approximately 500,000 distinct CDR3 sequences, with 27% occurring once and the leading ten covering 30% to 40%. Source: PBMCs, taken before TCRalphabeta/CD19-depleted stem cell transplant. These TCRs come from a boy in the first two years of life with Wiskott-Aldrich syndrome, due to receive a stem cell transplant.

This clonotype came up a few times. The CDR3 sequence: CSARDGLAGGFEQFF. CDR3 nucleotide sequence: TGCAGTGCTAGAGATGGTCTAGCGGGAGGGTTTGAGCAGTTCTTC. V usage is TRBV20-1 and J usage is TRBJ2-1; TRBD2 agrees at 12 bases. Germline V CDR1 and CDR2: DFQATT, SNEGSKA (reference sequence). The V and J ends lost 0 bases and 9 bases, in that order; junction bases with no gene match: 6. This CDR3 comprises 15 residues.

V is TRBV30 and J is TRBJ1-5, with D unresolved. This CDR3 spans 13 amino acids. Germline lookup yields CDR1 GTSNPN and CDR2 SVGIG (reference sequence). The germline V and J ends were trimmed by 4 bases and 0 bases, with 7 bases remaining between them. The CDR3 DNA is TGTGCCTGGAACGAAGGTAGCAATCAGCCCCAGCATTTT. This gives the protein CAWNEGSNQPQHF.

The rearrangement uses TRBV20-1 and TRBJ2-1; D not resolved. CDR3 length equals 16 residues. V lost 3 bases and J lost 0, with 15 bases in between. In germline, CDR1 is DFQATT, CDR2 SNEGSKA (reference sequence). CDR3 coding DNA: TGCAGTGCTAGTCTTCTTTCCCCGAGCTCCTACAATGAGCAGTTCTTC. Translated: CSASLLSPSSYNEQFF.

The CDR3 region is CASSAGVGRGSYEQYF. The CDR3 DNA reads TGTGCCAGCAGCGCCGGGGTGGGCAGGGGGAGCTACGAGCAGTACTTC. The rearrangement joins TRBV9 to TRBJ2-7; 7 nucleotides line up with TRBD1. The CDR3 spans 16 residues. Germline V gene data show CDR1 as SGDLS and CDR2 as YYNGEE. The J segment lost 3 bases and the V segment lost 3 bases, leaving 12 bases of the junction unmatched.

In its sample, this clonotype was seen a few times. The J gene is TRBJ2-1, the V gene TRBV5-1, with D unresolved. Trimming cost V 0 bases and J 0 bases, with 10 bases left between them. The CDR3 has 16 amino acids. CDR1 is SGHRS and CDR2 is YFSETQ in the germline V gene. CDR3 amino acids: CASSLAIVSSYNEQFF. In DNA, the CDR3 is TGCGCCAGCAGCTTGGCGATAGTAAGCTCCTACAATGAGCAGTTCTTC.

This clonotype appeared a few times. The chain links TRBV12-3 or TRBV12-4 to TRBJ2-5, with 8 bases lining up with TRBD2. There are 16 residues in the CDR3. The ends lost 3 bases at V and 1 base at J; junction bases unmatched: 7. Here the CDR3 DNA reads TGTGCCAGCAGTTTCCGACTAGCGCGTGTCCAAGAGACCCAGTACTTC. Its translation: CASSFRLARVQETQYF.

This clonotype was detected once. The V gene is TRBV4-1, the J gene TRBJ1-3; unclear D gene. CDR3 length: 17 amino acids. CDR1 and CDR2 (germline): MGHRA, YSYEKL. Between the trimmed V and J ends, which lost 0 bases and 1 base, there was a span of 13 bases. CDR3 sequence reads: CASSQDYVDASGNTIYF. In DNA, the CDR3 is TGCGCCAGCAGCCAAGATTACGTCGACGCATCTGGAAACACCATATATTTT.

CDR3 sequence reads: CASGPPGGNTIYF. The CDR3 DNA sequence: TGTGCCTCGGGACCTCCAGGCGGGAACACCATATATTTT. The rearrangement uses TRBV19 and TRBJ1-3; a possible D gene is TRBD1 (5 bases). The CDR3 length is 13 residues. CDR1 and CDR2 from the germline V gene are LNHDA and SQIVND (reference sequence). V dropped 11 bases and J dropped 7 bases, with 18 bases sitting between them.

This clonotype was observed a few times. The chain uses TRBV3-1 and TRBJ1-2, with no clear D. V was pared by 0 bases and J by 13 bases, with 18 bases between. The CDR3 is 14 amino acids. CDR1 is LGHDT and CDR2 is YNNKEL in the germline V gene (reference sequence). The CDR3 is CASSQDNAVRRCTF. CDR3 DNA: TGTGCCAGCAGCCAAGATAATGCGGTTCGGAGGTGCACCTTC. Together with reference TRBV3-1 and TRBJ1-2, the CDR3 gives the full variable domain: DTAVSQTPKYLVTQMGNDKSIKCEQNLGHDTMYWYKQDSKKFLKIMFSYNNKELIINETVPNRFSPKSPDKAHLNLHINSLELGDSAVYFCASSQDNAVRRCTFGSGTRLTVV.

The CDR3 protein is CAWTVSHANEQFF. The CDR3 DNA sequence: TGTGCCTGGACCGTTAGCCACGCTAATGAGCAGTTCTTC. V gene TRBV30 combines with J gene TRBJ2-1; D not certain. Germline lookup yields CDR1 GTSNPN and CDR2 SVGIG (reference sequence). This CDR3 is 13 amino acids long. Trimming left V 4 bases short and J 7 bases short, with 14 bases between.

This clonotype has just a few counts. V and J are TRBV20-1 and TRBJ2-3, with 11 bases matching TRBD2. The junction had 12 bases not matched to a gene; V was cut back by 5 bases and J by 11 bases. The CDR3 is 14 amino acids. The germline V gene has CDR1 DFQATT and CDR2 SNEGSKA (reference sequence). The CDR3 reads CSAGSGRALIGQYF. CDR3 DNA sequence: TGCAGTGCTGGTAGCGGGAGGGCCCTGATCGGGCAGTATTTT.

This clonotype was observed a single time. V and J are TRBV20-1 and TRBJ2-7; 10 bases map to TRBD2. Germline lookup yields CDR1 DFQATT and CDR2 SNEGSKA (reference sequence). Losses at the gene ends were 4 bases for V and 5 bases for J; bases not matched to a gene: 5. The CDR3 is 13 residues long. CDR3 nucleotides: TGCAGTGCTATCCTAGCGGGAGCTAACGAGCAGTACTTC. This codes for CSAILAGANEQYF.

The chain joins TRBV5-5 to TRBJ1-2; D is undetermined. V was shortened by 1 base and J by 2 bases, with 9 bases between the two germline ends. The CDR3 runs to 14 residues. Germline CDR1 is SGHKS and CDR2 is YYEKEE (reference sequence). CDR3 sequence: CASSLTPANYGYTF. In DNA, the CDR3 is TGTGCCAGCAGCTTGACACCAGCGAACTATGGCTACACCTTC.

The V call is TRBV5-1, the J call TRBJ1-1; D might be TRBD1 (5 bases). V lost 0 bases and J lost 0, with 15 bases in between. The CDR3 extends over 17 amino acids. Germline V CDR1 and CDR2: SGHRS, YFSETQ. The CDR3 protein is CASSLAFGAPLNTEAFF. In DNA, the CDR3 is TGCGCCAGCAGCTTGGCCTTCGGGGCCCCTTTGAACACTGAAGCTTTCTTT. Full variable domain (missing parts from reference TRBV5-1 and TRBJ1-1): KAGVTQTPRYLIKTRGQQVTLSCSPISGHRSVSWYQQTPGQGLQFLFEYFSETQRNKGNFPGRFSGRQFSNSRSEMNVSTLELGDSALYLCASSLAFGAPLNTEAFFGQGTRLTVV.

V and J are TRBV15 and TRBJ2-1; D may match TRBD1 or TRBD2 (6 bases each). V was shortened by 9 bases and J by 3 bases, with 15 bases between the two germline ends. CDR1 is LNHNV, CDR2 YYDKDF, per germline (reference sequence). The CDR3 spans 14 residues. The CDR3 region has the DNA TGTGCCACTTCAACAGGGAGGTTCTACAATGAGCAGTTCTTC. Amino acid sequence: CATSTGRFYNEQFF.

This clonotype has a handful of counts. The chain carries TRBV7-2 and TRBJ2-7; 7 positions match TRBD2. There are 15 residues in the CDR3. Unmatched junction bases numbered 8, after V lost 0 bases and J lost 6 bases. Germline V lookup: CDR1 SGHTA, CDR2 FQGNSA. CDR3 coding DNA: TGTGCCAGCAGCTTAGCGGCGCAGCGGGACTTCGAGCAGTACTTC. It is translated as CASSLAAQRDFEQYF. Full variable domain (missing parts from reference TRBV7-2 and TRBJ2-7): GAGVSQSPSNKVTEKGKDVELRCDPISGHTALYWYRQSLGQGLEFLIYFQGNSAPDKSGLPSDRFSAERTGGSVSTLTIQRTQQEDSAVYLCASSLAAQRDFEQYFGPGTRLTVT.

The rearrangement uses TRBV20-1 and TRBJ2-5; D call uncertain. The CDR3 runs to 13 residues. Trimming removed 5 bases from V and 2 bases from J, with 12 bases in between. The germline V gene encodes CDR1 DFQATT and CDR2 SNEGSKA (reference sequence). CDR3 amino acids: CSARTPEQETQYF. The DNA for the CDR3 is TGCAGTGCTCGGACCCCAGAGCAAGAGACCCAGTACTTC.

This clonotype was found many times. This sequence joins TRBV4-2 and TRBJ1-5, with 10 bases matching TRBD1. Germline V CDR1 and CDR2: LGHNA, YNFKEQ. J lost 5 bases, V lost 3 bases, and 4 bases had no gene match. The CDR3 spans 15 residues. The CDR3 nucleotides read TGTGCCAGCAGCCAGGATGGGACAGGGGATCAGCCCCAGCATTTT. It codes for CASSQDGTGDQPQHF.

This clonotype was observed a handful of times. The rearrangement links TRBV5-1 to TRBJ2-5; 9 nucleotides agree with TRBD1. J gave up 3 bases and V 5 bases, and 8 bases lay outside the gene matches. The CDR3 is 15 residues long. Germline loops: CDR1 SGHRS, CDR2 YFSETQ. CDR3 bases: TGCGCCAGCAGTCTTATCGGGACAGGGAAAGAGACCCAGTACTTC. Translation: CASSLIGTGKETQYF.

In its sample, this clonotype was seen a few times. The chain links TRBV5-1 to TRBJ2-7; 8 bases agree with TRBD2. V was clipped by 4 bases and J by 4 bases; unmatched bases: 25. Germline loops: CDR1 SGHRS, CDR2 YFSETQ. This CDR3 has 20 residues. The DNA for the CDR3 is TGCGCCAGCAGCCATCTAACGGGCAGCGGGAGTCTAATTAAGGGGTACGAGCAGTACTTC. Translated, it gives CASSHLTGSGSLIKGYEQYF.

The chain has TRBV5-1 and TRBJ2-5, with 8 bases matching TRBD2. The CDR3 spans 14 residues. J was trimmed by 5 bases and V by 2 bases; bases with no gene match: 5. Germline values: CDR1 SGHRS, CDR2 YFSETQ. For the CDR3, the DNA is TGCGCCAGCAGCTTACGCGGGAGGATTGAGACCCAGTACTTC. Translated, it gives CASSLRGRIETQYF.